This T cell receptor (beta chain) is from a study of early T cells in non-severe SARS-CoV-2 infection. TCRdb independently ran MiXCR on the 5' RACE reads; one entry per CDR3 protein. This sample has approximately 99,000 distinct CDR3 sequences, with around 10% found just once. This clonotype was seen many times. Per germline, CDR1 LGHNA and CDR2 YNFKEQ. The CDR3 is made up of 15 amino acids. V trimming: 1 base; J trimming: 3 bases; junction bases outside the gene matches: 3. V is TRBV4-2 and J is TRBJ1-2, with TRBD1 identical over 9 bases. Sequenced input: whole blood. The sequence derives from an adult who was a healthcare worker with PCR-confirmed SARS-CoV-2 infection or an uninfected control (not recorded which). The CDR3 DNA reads TGTGCCAGCAGCCAAGTGAGACAGGGGGACTATGGCTACACCTTC. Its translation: CASSQVRQGDYGYTF.